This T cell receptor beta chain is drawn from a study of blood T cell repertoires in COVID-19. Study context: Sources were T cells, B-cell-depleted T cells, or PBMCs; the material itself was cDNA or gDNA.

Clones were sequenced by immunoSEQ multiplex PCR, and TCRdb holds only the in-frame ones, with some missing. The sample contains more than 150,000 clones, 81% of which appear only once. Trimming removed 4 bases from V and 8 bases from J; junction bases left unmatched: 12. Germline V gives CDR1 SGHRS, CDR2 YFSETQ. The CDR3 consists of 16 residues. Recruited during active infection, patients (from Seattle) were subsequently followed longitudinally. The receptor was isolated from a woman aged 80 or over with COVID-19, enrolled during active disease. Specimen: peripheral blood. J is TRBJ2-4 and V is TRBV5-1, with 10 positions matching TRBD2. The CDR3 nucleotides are TGCGCCAGCAGCCCGGGGTTAGCGGGAGGTTCGTACATTCAGTACTTC. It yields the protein CASSPGLAGGSYIQYF.